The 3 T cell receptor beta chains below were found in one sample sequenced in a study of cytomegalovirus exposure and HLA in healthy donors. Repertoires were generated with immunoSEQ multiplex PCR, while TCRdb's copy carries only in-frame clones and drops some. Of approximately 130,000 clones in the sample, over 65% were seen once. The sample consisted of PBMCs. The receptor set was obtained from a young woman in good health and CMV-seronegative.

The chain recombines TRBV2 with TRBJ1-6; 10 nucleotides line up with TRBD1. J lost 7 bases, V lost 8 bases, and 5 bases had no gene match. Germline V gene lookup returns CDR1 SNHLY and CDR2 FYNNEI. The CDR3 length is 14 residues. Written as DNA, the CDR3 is TGTGCCAGCGGGAAGGACAGGGGGAATTCACCCCTCCACTTT. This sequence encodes CASGKDRGNSPLHF.

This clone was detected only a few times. The CDR3 spells CASSLAVQYSTDTQYF. The CDR3 DNA sequence: TGTGCCAGCAGCTTAGCGGTACAGTATAGCACAGATACGCAGTATTTT. This chain links TRBV7-6 with TRBJ2-3; D uncertain. CDR3 size: 16 residues. Per the germline V gene, CDR1 is SGHVS and CDR2 is FNYEAQ. V shed 0 bases and J shed 0 bases, with 10 bases lying between them.

CDR3 sequence: CASSLKSPRLGGSPLHF. DNA of the CDR3: TGTGCCAGCAGCCTCAAATCTCCACGACTGGGAGGGTCACCCCTCCACTTT. The chain couples TRBV7-6 to TRBJ1-6; D gene ambiguous. This CDR3 contains 17 residues. CDR1 is SGHVS, CDR2 FNYEAQ, per germline. The ends were cut back, 5 bases at V and 10 bases at J, with 24 bases in the middle. Full variable domain (outside the CDR3, taken from reference TRBV7-6 and TRBJ1-6): GAGVSQSPRYKVTKRGQDVALRCDPISGHVSLYWYRQALGQGPEFLTYFNYEAQQDKSGLPNDRFSAERPEGSISTLTIQRTEQRDSAMYRCASSLKSPRLGGSPLHFGNGTRLTVT.